This TCR beta chain derives from a study of a mutant IDH1 vaccine in newly diagnosed glioma. Study context: Most patients had received both radiotherapy and temozolomide, the prior options being radiotherapy, temozolomide, or both.

Comments on this clone: Its antigen is currently unknown.

CDR1 is MNHNS and CDR2 is SASEGT in the germline V gene. The CDR3 consists of 15 residues. The V and J ends lost 4 bases and 5 bases respectively, with 18 bases between them. Time point indicated: week 11, during vaccination. Vaccine doses each comprised 300 ug of mutant IDH1 20-mer peptide, with topical imiquimod. The repertoire was sequenced with immunoSEQ multiplex PCR; TCRdb's copy has only in-frame clones and lacks some. Of about 66,000 clones listed, approximately 88% are singletons. The sequences come from PBMCs, collected from a glioma patient whose treatment included an IDH1 peptide vaccine. The chain uses TRBV6-1 and TRBJ2-7; possibly TRBD2 for D (5 bases). The clonotype was recovered from a woman aged 50 to 65 with glioma. In nucleotides, the CDR3 is TGTGCCAGCAGTGGGTCCAAGCGGATAGTAGACGAGCAGTACTTC. This sequence encodes CASSGSKRIVDEQYF.